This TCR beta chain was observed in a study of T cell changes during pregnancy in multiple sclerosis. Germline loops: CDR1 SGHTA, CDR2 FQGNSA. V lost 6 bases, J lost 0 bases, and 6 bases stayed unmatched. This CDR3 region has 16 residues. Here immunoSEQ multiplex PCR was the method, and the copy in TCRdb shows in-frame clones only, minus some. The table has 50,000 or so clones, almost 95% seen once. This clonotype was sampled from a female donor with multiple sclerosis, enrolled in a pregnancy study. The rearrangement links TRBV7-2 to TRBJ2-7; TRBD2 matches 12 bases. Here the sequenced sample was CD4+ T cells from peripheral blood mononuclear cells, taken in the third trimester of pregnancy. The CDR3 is CASRRTSGENSYEQYF. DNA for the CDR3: TGTGCCAGCAGACGGACTAGCGGGGAAAACTCCTACGAGCAGTACTTC.